What follows are 8 T cell receptor beta chains derived from one specimen sequenced in a study of response to subunit inactivated influenza vaccine. TCRdb re-derived calls from the RT-PCR reads in MiXCR, one entry per CDR3 protein. There are about 160,000 distinct CDR3 sequences in the sample; around 9.9% occur only once, and around 12% lies in the top ten. The sequenced sample was non-naive T cells sorted from PBMCs, obtained roughly 47 days after vaccination. Receptors were obtained from a middle-aged man who received an inactivated influenza vaccine.

This clonotype was detected ten times or more. The rearrangement uses TRBV7-7 and TRBJ2-3; TRBD2 agrees at 8 bases. Germline lookup yields CDR1 SSHAT and CDR2 FNYEAQ (reference sequence). The junction had 5 bases not matched to a gene; V was cut back by 5 bases and J by 4 bases. This CDR3 has 14 amino acids. The CDR3: CASSPGLASDTQYF. DNA for the CDR3: TGTGCCAGCAGCCCAGGACTAGCATCAGATACGCAGTATTTT.

The rearrangement links TRBV6-2 or TRBV6-3 to TRBJ2-1; unclear D gene. This CDR3 comprises 12 residues. V was trimmed by 2 bases and J by 10 bases, leaving 9 bases between them. Per germline, CDR1 MNHEY and CDR2 SVGEGT. In nucleotides, the CDR3 is TGTGCCAGCAGTTACAATCGCTGGGAGCAGTTCTTC. Its translation is CASSYNRWEQFF.

The rearrangement links TRBV10-3 to TRBJ1-6; TRBD1 matches at 11 bases. The V gene end was trimmed by 3 bases and the J gene end by 9 bases; junction bases not matched to a gene: 1. CDR1 and CDR2 (germline): ENHRY, SYGVKD. CDR3 length: 14 amino acids. The CDR3 DNA follows: TGTGCCATCAGTGAAGGGACAGGGGGTTCACCCCTCCACTTT. It is translated as CAISEGTGGSPLHF.

The V and J genes are TRBV20-1 and TRBJ1-6; 7 positions agree with TRBD1. Germline trimming cut 6 bases from V and 0 bases from J; bases unmatched to any gene: 8. This CDR3 spans 16 amino acids. Germline CDR1 reads DFQATT; CDR2 reads SNEGSKA (reference sequence). The CDR3: CSAGPTGSSYNSPLHF. The CDR3 nucleotides read TGCAGTGCCGGCCCGACAGGGAGCTCCTATAATTCACCCCTCCACTTT.

There are many counts of this clonotype. This chain links TRBV5-1 with TRBJ2-3; unclear D gene. The CDR3 extends over 14 amino acids. Germline CDR1 is SGHRS and CDR2 is YFSETQ. Deletions cut 7 bases from V and 2 bases from J, with 14 bases between. CDR3 sequence (DNA): TGCGCCAGCTCTCTCCGACATCTCACAGATACGCAGTATTTT. Amino acids: CASSLRHLTDTQYF.

The V call is TRBV29-1, the J call TRBJ1-1, with D possibly matching TRBD1 (5 bases). The CDR3 is 13 amino acids. With 7 bases removed from V and 1 base from J, the gap between germline ends came to 13 bases. Germline-derived CDR1 and CDR2 are SQVTM and ANQGSEA. CDR3 bases: TGCAGCGCTGGGGCGGGGCAGAACACTGAAGCTTTCTTT. The encoded protein is CSAGAGQNTEAFF.

The CDR3 bases are TGTGCCAGCAGACGAACCGGGGGTCGTGAAAAACTGTTTTTT. It specifies CASRRTGGREKLFF. The genes are TRBV7-9 and TRBJ1-4, with D perhaps TRBD1 (5 bases). Germline V gene lookup returns CDR1 SEHNR and CDR2 FQNEAQ (reference sequence). The CDR3 covers 14 residues. V dropped 6 bases and J dropped 7 bases, with 15 bases sitting between them.

In its sample, this clonotype was seen a few times. V is TRBV20-1 and J is TRBJ2-1, with 11 bases matching TRBD2. The CDR3 spans 12 residues. CDR1 is DFQATT and CDR2 is SNEGSKA in the germline V gene (reference sequence). The CDR3: CRGTSGGDAQFF. The CDR3 DNA follows: TGCAGGGGGACTAGCGGTGGAGACGCGCAGTTCTTC.